The T cell receptor (beta chain) under discussion was sequenced for a study of T cell repertoires in cytomegalovirus infection. As for the study in general: Use of recently identified HLA-C-restricted and well-studied HLA-B-restricted CMV epitopes was part of the study. Matching HLA type, along with CMV infection, was indicated by public TCR beta signatures.

This CDR3 region has 16 residues. The V gene's germline CDR1 is SGHVS and CDR2 FNYEAQ. V shed 4 bases and J 1 base; nucleotides not matched to a gene: 5. Study results and limitations: Within the response measured ex vivo, HLA-C-restricted CMV-specific TCR beta clonotypes were dominant. Summed frequency of shared TCR beta families picked out CMV carriers who also had the relevant HLA.

A single record per CDR3 protein comes from TCRdb applying MiXCR to the reads. The sample carries roughly 340,000 distinct CDR3 sequences, roughly 28% recorded once. On this clonotype: Its specificity is unknown.

The material was cultured PBMCs, obtained from culture after CMV antigen stimulation. The gene calls are TRBV7-6 and TRBJ2-7, with TRBD2 identical over 12 bases. The receptor was derived from a human donor in good health (CMV status not recorded). Some clones in this sample may be carry-over from other donors' samples. Here the CDR3 reads CASSSAGTSGSYEQYF. CDR3 coding DNA: TGTGCCAGCAGCTCGGCCGGGACTAGCGGGTCCTACGAGCAGTACTTC.